This T cell receptor (beta chain) originates from a study of blood T cells in healthy people across ages. Overall study: In model experiments, template switching was able to capture about one barcoded beta molecule for every two T cells that were present.

The CDR3 spans 15 residues. The junction had 13 bases not matched to a gene; V was cut back by 5 bases and J by 10 bases. Germline lookup yields CDR1 SGHNT and CDR2 YENEEA. Then a second PCR, running roughly 7 to 11 cycles, was carried out with a sample-barcoded 5' primer and a J-beta primer mix. TCRdb re-analysed the 5' RACE reads in MiXCR, keeping a single row per CDR3 protein. The table includes about 640,000 distinct CDR3 sequences, around 41% detected once. The sample consisted of blood. The chain couples TRBV11-3 to TRBJ2-1, with TRBD2 identical over 8 bases. The source is a man older than 75 in good health. The CDR3 DNA sequence: TGTGCCAGCAGCCCCACGACGGGTAAGCGGGGGGAGCAGTTCTTC. This translates into CASSPTTGKRGEQFF. The full variable domain, completed using reference TRBV11-3 and TRBJ2-1, is EAGVVQSPRYKIIEKKQPVAFWCNPISGHNTLYWYLQNLGQGPELLIRYENEEAVDDSQLPKDRFSAERLKGVDSTLKIQPAELGDSAVYLCASSPTTGKRGEQFFGPGTRLTVL.